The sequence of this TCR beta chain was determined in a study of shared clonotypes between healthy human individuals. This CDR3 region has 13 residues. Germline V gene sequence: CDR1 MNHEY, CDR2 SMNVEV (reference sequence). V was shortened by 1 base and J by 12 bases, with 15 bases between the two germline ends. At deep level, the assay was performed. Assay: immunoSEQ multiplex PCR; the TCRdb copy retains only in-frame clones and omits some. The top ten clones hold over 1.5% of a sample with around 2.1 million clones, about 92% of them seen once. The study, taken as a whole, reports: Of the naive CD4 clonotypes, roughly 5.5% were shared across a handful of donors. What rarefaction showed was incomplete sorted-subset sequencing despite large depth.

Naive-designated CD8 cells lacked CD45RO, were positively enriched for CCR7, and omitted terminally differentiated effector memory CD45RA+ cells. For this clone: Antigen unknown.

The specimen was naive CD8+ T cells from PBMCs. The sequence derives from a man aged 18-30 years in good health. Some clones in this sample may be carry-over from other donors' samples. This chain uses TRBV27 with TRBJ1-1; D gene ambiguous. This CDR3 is CASSLLSRRRSFF. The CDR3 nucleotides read TGTGCCAGCAGTTTATTATCCAGGAGACGTTCTTTCTTT.